The subject of this entry is one TCR beta chain. Germline CDR1 GTSNPN, CDR2 SVGIG (reference sequence). There are 15 residues in the CDR3. Trimming cost V 2 bases and J 1 base; bases outside gene matches: 4. This sample was included in a study of blood T cell repertoires in COVID-19. The protocol was immunoSEQ multiplex PCR, while the TCRdb copy is restricted to in-frame clones and leaves out a portion. Of approximately 47,000 clones in the sample, 70% to 90% were seen once. This rearrangement joins TRBV30 to TRBJ2-7; TRBD2 agrees at 11 bases. The sequence was collected from a woman aged 60-70 years with acute or convalescent COVID-19. The specimen sequenced was peripheral blood. The CDR3 DNA reads as TGTGCCTGGAGTTCGGGACTAGCGGTTTCCTACGAGCAGTACTTC. It is translated as CAWSSGLAVSYEQYF.